This TCR beta chain stems from a study of T cell repertoires in cytomegalovirus infection (dated by TCRdb to the late 2010s). General notes on the study: Alongside well-studied HLA-B-restricted epitopes, the peptide stimulations were aimed at recently identified HLA-C-restricted CMV epitopes, whose presentation resists viral immunomodulation. Donor HLA type was relevant to the analysis, because carriage of CMV infection together with the matching HLA type was indicated by public TCR beta signatures. Results the study describes overall, beyond this receptor: The ex vivo response was dominated by HLA-C-restricted CMV-specific TCR beta clonotypes, which also provided the single most frequent clonotype in two of eight donors. Carriers of CMV infection plus the relevant HLA type were discriminated by the cumulative frequency of public TCR beta family members in the study cohort and in an independent roughly 320-donor cohort.

Sequencing instrument: Illumina HiSeq 1500. TCRdb trimmed public reads at Q25 via fastp, called clones via MiXCR and kept in-frame beta chains. Entries that share a CDR3 protein sequence are merged under the most common genes and DNA. A total of about 700,000 distinct CDR3 sequences appear in this sample, 33% of them only once. Around a sixth of the sample lies in the top ten. Between the V and J ends, shortened by 4 bases and 5 bases respectively, the junction contains 8 bases. CDR1 and CDR2, per the germline V gene, are SGHTA and FQGNSA. The CDR3 has 13 amino acids, counting the end cysteine and phenylalanine. Left in the record is the CDR3 DNA by itself, 39 bases read in frame from the first base. About this clonotype itself: What this receptor recognizes is not known. No much larger clone exists at a distance of one base, and base qualities are not known.

The sample's treatment or condition label, decoded: in vitro stimulation with specific CMV peptide epitopes to enrich CMV-specific T cells. The starting material was cultured PBMCs, obtained from culture after CMV antigen stimulation. The TCR comes from a human donor in good health (CMV status not recorded). Some clones in this sample may be carry-over from other donors' samples. The V gene is TRBV7-2 and the J gene is TRBJ1-4, with no confident D gene call. The CDR3: CASSYRYNEKLFF. The nucleotide sequence is given as TGTGCCAGCAGCTACAGATACAATGAAAAACTGTTTTTT.